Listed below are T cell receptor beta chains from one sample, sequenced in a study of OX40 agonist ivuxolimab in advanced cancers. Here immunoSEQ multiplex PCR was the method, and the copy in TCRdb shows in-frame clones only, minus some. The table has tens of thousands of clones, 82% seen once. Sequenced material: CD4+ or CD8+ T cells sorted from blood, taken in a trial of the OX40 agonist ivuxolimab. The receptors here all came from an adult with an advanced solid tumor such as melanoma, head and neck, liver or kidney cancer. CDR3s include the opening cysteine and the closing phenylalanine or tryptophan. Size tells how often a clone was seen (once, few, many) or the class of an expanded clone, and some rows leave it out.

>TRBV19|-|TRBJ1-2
CASSNSNYGYTF
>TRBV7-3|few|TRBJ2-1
CASSFRLASNEQFF
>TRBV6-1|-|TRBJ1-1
CASRRDPMNTEAFF
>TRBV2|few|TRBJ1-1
CASFIADTEAFF
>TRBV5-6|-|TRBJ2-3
CASSSLAGSTDTQYF
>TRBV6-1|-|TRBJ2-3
CASRRQLTDTQYF
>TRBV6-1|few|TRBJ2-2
CASSAGQYTGELFF
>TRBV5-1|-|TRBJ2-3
CASSQGLAGAAQYF
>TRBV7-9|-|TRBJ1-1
CASRGTGKSAEAFF
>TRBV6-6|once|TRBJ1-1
CATKSQWPEAFF
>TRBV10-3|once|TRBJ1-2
CAISGTGSYGYTF
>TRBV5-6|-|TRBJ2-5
CASSFRETQYF
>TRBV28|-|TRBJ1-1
CASRSSGSEAFF
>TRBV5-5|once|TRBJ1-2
CASSLSPDYGYTF
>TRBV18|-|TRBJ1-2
CASSSTQTNHGYTF
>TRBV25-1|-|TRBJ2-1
CASSEGLAGDEQFF
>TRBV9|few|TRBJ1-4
CASSVGDPVGEKLFF
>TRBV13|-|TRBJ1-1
CASSLHRDRGPNTEAFF
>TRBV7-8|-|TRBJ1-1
CASSLAYLDRTGGTEAFF
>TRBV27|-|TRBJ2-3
CASLPVGTWPDTQYF
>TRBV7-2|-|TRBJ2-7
CASSPRTSFTYEQYF
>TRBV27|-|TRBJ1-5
CASSLRIGNGQPQHF
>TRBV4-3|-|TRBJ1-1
CASSLTAAGTEAFF
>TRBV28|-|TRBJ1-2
CASRIGTGPYGYTF
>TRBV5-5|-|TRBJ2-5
CASSLISGQETQYF